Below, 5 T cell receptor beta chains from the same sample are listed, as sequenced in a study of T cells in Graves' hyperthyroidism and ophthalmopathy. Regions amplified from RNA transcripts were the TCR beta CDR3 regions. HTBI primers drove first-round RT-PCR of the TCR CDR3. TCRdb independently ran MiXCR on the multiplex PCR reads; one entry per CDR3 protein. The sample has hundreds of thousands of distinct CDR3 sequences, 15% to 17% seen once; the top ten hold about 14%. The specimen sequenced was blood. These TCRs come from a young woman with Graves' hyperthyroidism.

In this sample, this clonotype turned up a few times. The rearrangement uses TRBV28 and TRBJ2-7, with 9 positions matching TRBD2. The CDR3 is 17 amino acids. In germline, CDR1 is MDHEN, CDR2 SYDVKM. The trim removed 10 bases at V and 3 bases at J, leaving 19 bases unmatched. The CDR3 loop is CATARREGGRVIYEQYF. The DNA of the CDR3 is TGTGCCACCGCGCGGAGAGAGGGCGGGAGGGTGATCTACGAGCAGTACTTC.

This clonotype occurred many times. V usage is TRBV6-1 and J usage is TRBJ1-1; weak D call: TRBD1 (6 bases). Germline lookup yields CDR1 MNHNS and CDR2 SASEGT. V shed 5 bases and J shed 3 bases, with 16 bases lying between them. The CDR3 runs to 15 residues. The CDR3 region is CASSKGGVGDTEAFF. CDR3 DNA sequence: TGTGCCAGCAGTAAAGGGGGGGTAGGAGACACTGAAGCTTTCTTT.

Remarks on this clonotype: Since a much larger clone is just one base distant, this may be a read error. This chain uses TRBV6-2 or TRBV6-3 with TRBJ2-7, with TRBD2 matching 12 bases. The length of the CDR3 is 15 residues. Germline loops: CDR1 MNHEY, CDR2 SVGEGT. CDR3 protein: CASSARLAGVNEQHF. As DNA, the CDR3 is TGTGCCAGCAGTGCCAGACTAGCGGGAGTTAACGAGCAGCACTTC.

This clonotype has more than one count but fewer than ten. The chain's CDR3 is CASSASGQQFF. DNA of the CDR3: TGTGCCAGCAGCGCCTCGGGGCAGCAGTTCTTC. The chain recombines TRBV5-5 with TRBJ2-1, with D possibly being TRBD1 or TRBD2 (5 bases each). CDR1 and CDR2 from the germline V gene are SGHKS and YYEKEE (reference sequence). The CDR3 runs to 11 residues. The germline V and J ends were trimmed by 4 bases and 11 bases, with 10 bases remaining between them.

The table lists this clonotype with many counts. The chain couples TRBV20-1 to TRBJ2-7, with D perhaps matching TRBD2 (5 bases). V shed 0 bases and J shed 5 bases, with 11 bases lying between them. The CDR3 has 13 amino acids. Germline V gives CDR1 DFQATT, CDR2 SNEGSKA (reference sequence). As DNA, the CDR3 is TGCAGTGCTAGAGATGGAAGAGGGCACGAGCAGTACTTC. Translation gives CSARDGRGHEQYF.